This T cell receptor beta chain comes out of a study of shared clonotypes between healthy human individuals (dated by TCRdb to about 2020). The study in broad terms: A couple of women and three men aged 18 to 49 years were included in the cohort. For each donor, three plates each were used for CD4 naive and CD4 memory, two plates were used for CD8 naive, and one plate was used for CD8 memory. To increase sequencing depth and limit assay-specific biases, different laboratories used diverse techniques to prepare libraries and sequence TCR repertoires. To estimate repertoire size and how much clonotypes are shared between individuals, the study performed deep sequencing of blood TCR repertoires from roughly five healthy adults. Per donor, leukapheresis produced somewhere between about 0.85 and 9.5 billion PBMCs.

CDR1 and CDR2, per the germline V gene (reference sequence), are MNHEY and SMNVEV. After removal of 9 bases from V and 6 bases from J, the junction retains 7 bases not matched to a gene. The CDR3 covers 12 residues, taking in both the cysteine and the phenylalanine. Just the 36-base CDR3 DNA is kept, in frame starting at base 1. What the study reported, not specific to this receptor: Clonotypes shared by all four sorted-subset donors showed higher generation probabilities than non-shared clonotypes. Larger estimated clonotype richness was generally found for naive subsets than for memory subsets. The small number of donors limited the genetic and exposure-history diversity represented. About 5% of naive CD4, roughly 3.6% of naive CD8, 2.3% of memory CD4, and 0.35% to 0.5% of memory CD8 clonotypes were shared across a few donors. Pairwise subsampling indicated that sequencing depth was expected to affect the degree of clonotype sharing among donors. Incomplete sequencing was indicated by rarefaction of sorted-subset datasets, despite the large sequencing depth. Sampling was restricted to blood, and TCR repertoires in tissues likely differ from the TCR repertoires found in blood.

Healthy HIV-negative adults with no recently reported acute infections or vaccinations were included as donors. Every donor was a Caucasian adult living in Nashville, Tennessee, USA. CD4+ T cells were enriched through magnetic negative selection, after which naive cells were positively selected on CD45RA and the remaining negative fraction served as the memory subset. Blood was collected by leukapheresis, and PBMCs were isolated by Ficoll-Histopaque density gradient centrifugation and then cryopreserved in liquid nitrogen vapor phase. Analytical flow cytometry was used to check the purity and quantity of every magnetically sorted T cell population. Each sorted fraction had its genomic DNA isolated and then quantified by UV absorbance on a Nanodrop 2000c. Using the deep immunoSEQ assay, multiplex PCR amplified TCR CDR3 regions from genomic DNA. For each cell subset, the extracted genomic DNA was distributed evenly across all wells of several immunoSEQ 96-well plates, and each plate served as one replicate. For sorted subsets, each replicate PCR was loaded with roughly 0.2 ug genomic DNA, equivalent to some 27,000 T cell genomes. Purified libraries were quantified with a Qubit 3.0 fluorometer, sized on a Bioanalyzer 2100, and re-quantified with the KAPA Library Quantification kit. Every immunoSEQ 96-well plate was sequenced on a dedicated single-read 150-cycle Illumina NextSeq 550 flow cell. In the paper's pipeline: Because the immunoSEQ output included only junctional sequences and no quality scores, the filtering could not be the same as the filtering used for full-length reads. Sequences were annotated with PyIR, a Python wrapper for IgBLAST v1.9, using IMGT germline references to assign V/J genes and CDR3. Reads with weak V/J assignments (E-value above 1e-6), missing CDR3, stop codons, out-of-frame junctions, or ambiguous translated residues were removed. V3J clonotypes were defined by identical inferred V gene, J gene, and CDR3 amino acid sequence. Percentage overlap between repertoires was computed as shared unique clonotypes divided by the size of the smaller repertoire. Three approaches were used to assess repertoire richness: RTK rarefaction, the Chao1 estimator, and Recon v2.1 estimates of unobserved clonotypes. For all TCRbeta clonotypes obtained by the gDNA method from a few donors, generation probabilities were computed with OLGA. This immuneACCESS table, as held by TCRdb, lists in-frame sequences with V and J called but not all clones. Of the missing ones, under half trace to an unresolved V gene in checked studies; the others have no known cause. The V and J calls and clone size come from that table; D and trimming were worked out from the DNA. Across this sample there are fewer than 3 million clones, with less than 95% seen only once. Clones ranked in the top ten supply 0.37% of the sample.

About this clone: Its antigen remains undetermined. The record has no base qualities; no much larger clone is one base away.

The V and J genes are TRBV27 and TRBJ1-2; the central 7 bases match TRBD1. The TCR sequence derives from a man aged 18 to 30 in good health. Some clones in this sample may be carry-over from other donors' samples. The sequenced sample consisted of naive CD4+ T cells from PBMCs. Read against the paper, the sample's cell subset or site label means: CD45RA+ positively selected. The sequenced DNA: TGTGCCAGTAGGGACAGCTTAGATGGCTACACCTTC. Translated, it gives CASRDSLDGYTF.